Listed below are T cell receptor beta chains from one sample, sequenced in a study of metastatic and nonmetastatic thyroid tumors. From the PCR reads, TCRdb re-called clones with MiXCR. The data contain roughly 40,000 clones, approximately 24% of them singletons. Sequenced sample: tumor tissue. Receptors were obtained from a female donor with papillary thyroid cancer or a benign thyroid nodule (not recorded which). Some clones in this sample may be carry-over from other donors' samples. The CDR3 runs from the conserved cysteine through the conserved F or W. D genes are given only for firm matches. Clone size, where shown, is once, few, many, or a class for clones that have expanded.

many | NA | TRBJ1-4 | TRBV7-2 | CASSLSPSGRNEKLFF | TGTGCCAGCAGCTTATCTCCATCGGGGAGGAATGAAAAACTGTTTTTT
NA | NA | TRBJ2-1 | TRBV18 | CASSPLTGNNEQFF | TGTGCCAGCTCACCGCTCACAGGGAACAATGAGCAGTTCTTC
many | NA | TRBJ1-4 | TRBV7-6 | CASSDANRDTHEKLFF | TGTGCCAGCAGCGACGCCAACCGGGACACACATGAAAAACTGTTTTTT
medium-sized | NA | TRBJ2-1 | TRBV19 | CASSIDPSKNEQFF | TGTGCCAGTAGTATAGATCCTTCCAAAAATGAGCAGTTCTTC
few | NA | TRBJ2-7 | TRBV7-2 | CASSSGGHGYEQYF | TGTGCCAGCAGCTCGGGGGGCCATGGCTACGAGCAGTACTTC
NA | NA | TRBJ1-3 | TRBV30 | CAWDRTASGNTIYF | TGTGCCTGGGACCGGACAGCCTCTGGAAACACCATATATTTT
NA | NA | TRBJ2-1 | TRBV20-1 | CSAYYNEQFF | TGCAGTGCTTACTACAATGAGCAGTTCTTC
NA | NA | TRBJ2-1 | TRBV5-1 | CASSRMAMNEQFF | TGCGCCAGCAGCAGGATGGCGATGAATGAGCAGTTCTTC
NA | NA | TRBJ1-1 | TRBV18 | CASSPRKNTEAFF | TGTGCCAGCTCACCTAGGAAGAACACTGAAGCTTTCTTT
NA | NA | TRBJ2-5 | TRBV20-1 | CSARGEPGPSMYQETQYF | TGCAGTGCTAGAGGCGAACCGGGACCGTCCATGTACCAAGAGACCCAGTACTTC
many | NA | TRBJ2-7 | TRBV30 | CAWSGSGVEQYF | TGTGCCTGGAGCGGCTCTGGGGTCGAGCAGTACTTC
many | NA | TRBJ2-5 | TRBV5-1 | CASSFYKETQYF | TGCGCCAGCAGCTTTTATAAGGAGACCCAGTACTTC
NA | TRBD1 | TRBJ2-7 | TRBV30 | CAWSANDRAGDEQYF | TGTGCCTGGAGTGCTAACGACAGGGCTGGGGACGAGCAGTACTTC
NA | NA | TRBJ2-5 | TRBV20-1 | CSARVMYQETQYF | TGCAGTGCTAGGGTCATGTACCAAGAGACCCAGTACTTC
few | NA | TRBJ2-3 | TRBV6-1 | CASTPGQFSTDTQYF | TGTGCCAGCACCCCCGGACAGTTTAGCACAGATACGCAGTATTTT
many | TRBD1 | TRBJ1-2 | TRBV20-1 | CSDFTGGANYGYTF | TGCAGTGATTTCACAGGGGGCGCAAACTATGGCTACACCTTC
NA | NA | TRBJ2-5 | TRBV15 | CATSRDLGAGETQYF | TGTGCCACCAGCAGAGATCTGGGGGCGGGAGAGACCCAGTACTTC
many | TRBD1 | TRBJ2-1 | TRBV5-1 | CASSLEQGARSNEQFF | TGCGCCAGCAGCTTGGAACAGGGGGCTAGGTCGAATGAGCAGTTCTTC
many | NA | TRBJ2-2 | TRBV5-4 | CASSSGRNTGELFF | TGTGCCAGCAGCTCCGGGAGAAACACCGGGGAGCTGTTTTTT
many | NA | TRBJ1-1 | TRBV12-3/TRBV12-4 | CASSLDLDTEAFF | TGTGCCAGCAGTTTAGACCTGGACACTGAAGCTTTCTTT
NA | NA | TRBJ2-7 | TRBV3-1 | CASSGDGPSYEQYF | TGTGCCAGCAGCGGGGACGGTCCCTCCTACGAGCAGTACTTC
few | TRBD1 | TRBJ1-2 | TRBV6-2/TRBV6-3 | CASSRGQGGYGYTF | TGTGCCAGCAGTCGCGGACAGGGAGGATATGGCTACACCTTC
few | TRBD1 | TRBJ2-3 | TRBV29-1 | CSVEDRTADTQYF | TGCAGCGTTGAGGACAGGACGGCAGATACGCAGTATTTT
many | TRBD1 | TRBJ2-5 | TRBV7-6 | CASSSNTGQAETQYF | TGTGCCAGCAGCTCAAACACAGGACAGGCAGAGACCCAGTACTTC
many | NA | TRBJ1-3 | TRBV6-2/TRBV6-3 | CASSYVGSGNTIYF | TGTGCCAGCAGTTACGTCGGGTCTGGAAACACCATATATTTT
few | NA | TRBJ2-7 | TRBV6-2/TRBV6-3 | CASSWGTRRSSYEQYF | TGTGCCAGCAGTTGGGGTACCAGGCGGAGCTCCTACGAGCAGTACTTC
few | NA | TRBJ2-2 | TRBV20-1 | CSARAEGTGGELFF | TGCAGTGCTAGAGCGGAGGGAACGGGCGGGGAGCTGTTTTTT
NA | NA | TRBJ1-1 | TRBV24-1 | CATSGSTNTEAFF | TGTGCCACCAGTGGGAGTACGAACACTGAAGCTTTCTTT
many | TRBD1 | TRBJ1-2 | TRBV27 | CASSLGQGPNYGYTF | TGTGCCAGCAGTTTGGGACAGGGACCTAACTATGGCTACACCTTC
medium-sized | NA | TRBJ1-1 | TRBV5-1 | CASSWEGGNTEAFF | TGCGCCAGCAGTTGGGAAGGGGGGAACACTGAAGCTTTCTTT
NA | NA | TRBJ2-7 | TRBV3-1 | CASSQDLAGTGEQYF | TGTGCCAGCAGCCAAGATTTGGCAGGGACGGGCGAGCAGTACTTC
NA | NA | TRBJ2-7 | TRBV20-1 | CSANCEMGPAYEQYF | TGCAGTGCTAACTGTGAGATGGGGCCCGCCTACGAGCAGTACTTC